The clone carrying this T cell receptor (beta chain) was counted a few times. This sample is part of a study of cytomegalovirus exposure and HLA in healthy donors. It was with 60 Vbeta and 13 Jbeta primers that the PCR ran. Profiled with immunoSEQ multiplex PCR; TCRdb holds only in-frame clones, not every one. The data contain some 160,000 clones, under 85% of them singletons. The TCR sequence derives from a young woman in good health and CMV-seropositive. Material for sequencing was PBMCs.

Here the CDR3 DNA reads TGCGCCAGCAGCACGGAGGAGTCTACGGGTGGCTACACCTTC. It codes for CASSTEESTGGYTF. This chain uses TRBV5-1 with TRBJ1-2; D ambiguous. The length of the CDR3 is 14 residues. Germline values: CDR1 SGHRS, CDR2 YFSETQ. V lost 4 bases to trimming and J lost 7 bases, with 17 bases between them. Drawing the rest from reference TRBV5-1 and TRBJ1-2, the complete variable domain is KAGVTQTPRYLIKTRGQQVTLSCSPISGHRSVSWYQQTPGQGLQFLFEYFSETQRNKGNFPGRFSGRQFSNSRSEMNVSTLELGDSALYLCASSTEESTGGYTFGSGTRLTVV.